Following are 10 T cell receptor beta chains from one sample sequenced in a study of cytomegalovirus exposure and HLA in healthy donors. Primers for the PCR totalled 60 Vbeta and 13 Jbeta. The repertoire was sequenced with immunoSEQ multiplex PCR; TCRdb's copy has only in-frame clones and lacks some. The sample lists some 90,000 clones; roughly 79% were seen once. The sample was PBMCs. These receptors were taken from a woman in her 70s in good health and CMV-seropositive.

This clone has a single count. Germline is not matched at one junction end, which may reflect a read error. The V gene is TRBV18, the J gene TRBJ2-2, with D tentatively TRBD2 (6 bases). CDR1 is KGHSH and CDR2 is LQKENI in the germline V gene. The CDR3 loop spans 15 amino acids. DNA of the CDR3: TGTGCCAGCTCCCTAACATTTCCGGGCACCGGGGGGCTGTTTTTT. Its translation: CASSLTFPGTGGLFF.

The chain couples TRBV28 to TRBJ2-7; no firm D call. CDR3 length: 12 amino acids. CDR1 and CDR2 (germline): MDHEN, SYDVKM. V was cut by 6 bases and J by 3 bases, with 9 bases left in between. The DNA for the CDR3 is TGTGCCAGCAGAGTAACGGGCTACGAGCAGTACTTC. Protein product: CASRVTGYEQYF.

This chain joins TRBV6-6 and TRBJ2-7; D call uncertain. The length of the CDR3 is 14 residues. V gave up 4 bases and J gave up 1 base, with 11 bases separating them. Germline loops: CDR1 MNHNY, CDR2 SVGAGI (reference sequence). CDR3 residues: CASSCSPGSYEQYF. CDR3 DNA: TGTGCCAGCAGTTGCTCCCCCGGGTCCTACGAGCAGTACTTC.

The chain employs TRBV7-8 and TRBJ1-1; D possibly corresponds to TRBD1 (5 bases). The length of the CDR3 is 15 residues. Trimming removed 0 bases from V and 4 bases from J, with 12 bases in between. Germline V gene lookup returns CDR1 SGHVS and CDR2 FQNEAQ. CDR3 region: CASSLARQGGTEAFF. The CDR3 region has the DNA TGTGCCAGCAGCTTAGCAAGGCAGGGAGGCACTGAAGCTTTCTTT. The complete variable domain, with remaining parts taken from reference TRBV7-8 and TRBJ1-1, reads GAGVSQSPRYKVAKRGQDVALRCDPISGHVSLFWYQQALGQGPEFLTYFQNEAQLDKSGLPSDRFFAERPEGSVSTLKIQRTQQEDSAVYLCASSLARQGGTEAFFGQGTRLTVV.

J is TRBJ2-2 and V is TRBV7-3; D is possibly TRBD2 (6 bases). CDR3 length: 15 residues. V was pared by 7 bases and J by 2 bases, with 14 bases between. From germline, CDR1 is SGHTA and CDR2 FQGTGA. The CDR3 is CASKRNGGNTGELFF. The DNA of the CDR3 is TGTGCCAGCAAGCGCAACGGGGGAAACACCGGGGAGCTGTTTTTT.

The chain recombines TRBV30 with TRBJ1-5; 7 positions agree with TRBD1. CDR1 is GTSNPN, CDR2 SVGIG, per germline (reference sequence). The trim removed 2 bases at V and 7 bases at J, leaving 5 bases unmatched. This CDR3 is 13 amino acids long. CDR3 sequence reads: CAWSSDRAQPQHF. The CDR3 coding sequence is TGTGCCTGGAGTTCCGACAGGGCACAGCCCCAGCATTTT.

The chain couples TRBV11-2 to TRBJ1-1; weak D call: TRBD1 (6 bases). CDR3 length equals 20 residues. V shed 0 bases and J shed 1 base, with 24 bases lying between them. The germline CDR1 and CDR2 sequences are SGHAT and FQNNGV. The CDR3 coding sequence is TGTGCCAGCAGCTTAGAAGCCCCCGGGGGGGCGCGCGGTTCGAACACTGAAGCTTTCTTT. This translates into CASSLEAPGGARGSNTEAFF.

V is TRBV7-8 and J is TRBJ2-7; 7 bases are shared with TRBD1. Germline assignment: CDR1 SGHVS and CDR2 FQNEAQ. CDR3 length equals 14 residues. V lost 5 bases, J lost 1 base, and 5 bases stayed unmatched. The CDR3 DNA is TGTGCCAGCAGCCCACCGGGACAGTCCTACGAGCAGTACTTC. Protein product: CASSPPGQSYEQYF.

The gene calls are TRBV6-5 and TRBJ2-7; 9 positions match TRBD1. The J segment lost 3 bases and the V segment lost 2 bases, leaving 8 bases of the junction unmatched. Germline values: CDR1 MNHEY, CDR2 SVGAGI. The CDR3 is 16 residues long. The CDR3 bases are TGTGCCAGCAGTTACGCCGGACAGGGGAAGGGCTACGAGCAGTACTTC. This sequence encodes CASSYAGQGKGYEQYF.

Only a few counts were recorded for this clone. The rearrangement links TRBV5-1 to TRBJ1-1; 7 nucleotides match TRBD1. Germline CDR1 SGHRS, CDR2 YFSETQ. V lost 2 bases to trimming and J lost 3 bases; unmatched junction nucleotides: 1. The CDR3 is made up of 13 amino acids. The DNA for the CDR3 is TGCGCCAGCAGCTTAACAGGGGACACTGAAGCTTTCTTT. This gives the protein CASSLTGDTEAFF.